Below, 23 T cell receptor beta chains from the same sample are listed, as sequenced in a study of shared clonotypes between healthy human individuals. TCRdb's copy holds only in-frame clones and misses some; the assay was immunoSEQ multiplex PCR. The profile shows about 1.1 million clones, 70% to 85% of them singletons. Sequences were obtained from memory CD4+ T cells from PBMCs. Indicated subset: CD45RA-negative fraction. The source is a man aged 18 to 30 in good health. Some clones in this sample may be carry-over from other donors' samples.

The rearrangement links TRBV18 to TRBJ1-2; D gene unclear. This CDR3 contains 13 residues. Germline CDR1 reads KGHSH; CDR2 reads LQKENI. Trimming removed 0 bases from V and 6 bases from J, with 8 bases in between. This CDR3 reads CASSPPDRDGYTF. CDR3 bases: TGTGCCAGCTCACCACCGGATCGGGATGGCTACACCTTC.

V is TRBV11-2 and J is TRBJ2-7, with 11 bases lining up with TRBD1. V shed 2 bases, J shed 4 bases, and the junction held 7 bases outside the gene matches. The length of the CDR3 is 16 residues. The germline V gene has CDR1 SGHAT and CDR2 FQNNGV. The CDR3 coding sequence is TGTGCCAGCAGCTTACAACCGGGACAGGGGGGGTACGAGCAGTACTTC. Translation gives CASSLQPGQGGYEQYF.

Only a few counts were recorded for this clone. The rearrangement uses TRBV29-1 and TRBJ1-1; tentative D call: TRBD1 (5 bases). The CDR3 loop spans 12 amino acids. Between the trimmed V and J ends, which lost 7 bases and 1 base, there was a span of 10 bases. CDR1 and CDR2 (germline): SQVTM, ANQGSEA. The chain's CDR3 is CSGATENTEAFF. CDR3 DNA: TGCAGCGGAGCGACAGAGAACACTGAAGCTTTCTTT. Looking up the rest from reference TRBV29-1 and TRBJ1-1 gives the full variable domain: SAVISQKPSRDICQRGTSLTIQCQVDSQVTMMFWYRQQPGQSLTLIATANQGSEATYESGFVIDKFPISRPNLTFSTLTVSNMSPEDSSIYLCSGATENTEAFFGQGTRLTVV.

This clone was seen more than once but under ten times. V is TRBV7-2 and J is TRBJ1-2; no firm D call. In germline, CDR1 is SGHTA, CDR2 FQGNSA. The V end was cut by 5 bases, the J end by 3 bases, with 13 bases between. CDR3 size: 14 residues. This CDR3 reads CASSRRGRDYGYTF. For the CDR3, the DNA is TGTGCCAGCAGCCGGAGAGGACGGGACTATGGCTACACCTTC. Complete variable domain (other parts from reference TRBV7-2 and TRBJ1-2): GAGVSQSPSNKVTEKGKDVELRCDPISGHTALYWYRQSLGQGLEFLIYFQGNSAPDKSGLPSDRFSAERTGGSVSTLTIQRTQQEDSAVYLCASSRRGRDYGYTFGSGTRLTVV.

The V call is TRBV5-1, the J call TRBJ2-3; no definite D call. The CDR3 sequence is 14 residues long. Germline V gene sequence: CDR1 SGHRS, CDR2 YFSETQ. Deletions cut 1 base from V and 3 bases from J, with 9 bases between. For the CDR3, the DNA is TGCGCCAGCAGCTTGTCGGCAGGAACAGATACGCAGTATTTT. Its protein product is CASSLSAGTDTQYF.

The CDR3 region is CASSPGPGGEQYF. In DNA form, the CDR3 reads TGTGCCAGCAGCCCCGGGCCAGGGGGCGAGCAGTACTTC. The genes are TRBV5-4 and TRBJ2-7; 7 bases align to TRBD1. The CDR3 runs to 13 residues. V dropped 4 bases and J dropped 6; count of bases not matched to a gene: 7. Looked up from germline, CDR1 is SGHNT and CDR2 is YYREEE (reference sequence).

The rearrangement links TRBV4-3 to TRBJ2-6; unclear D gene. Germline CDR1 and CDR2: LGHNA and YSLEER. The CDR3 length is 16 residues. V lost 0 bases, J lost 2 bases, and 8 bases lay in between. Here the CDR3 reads CASSQERSAGANVLTF. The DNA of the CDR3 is TGCGCCAGCAGCCAAGAACGGAGTGCTGGGGCCAACGTCCTGACTTTC.

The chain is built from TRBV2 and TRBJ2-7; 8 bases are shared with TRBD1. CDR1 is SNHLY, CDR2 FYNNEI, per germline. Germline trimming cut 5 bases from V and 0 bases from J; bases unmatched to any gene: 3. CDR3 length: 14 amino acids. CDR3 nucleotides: TGTGCCAGCAGTTGGGACAGGAGCTCCTACGAGCAGTACTTC. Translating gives CASSWDRSSYEQYF.

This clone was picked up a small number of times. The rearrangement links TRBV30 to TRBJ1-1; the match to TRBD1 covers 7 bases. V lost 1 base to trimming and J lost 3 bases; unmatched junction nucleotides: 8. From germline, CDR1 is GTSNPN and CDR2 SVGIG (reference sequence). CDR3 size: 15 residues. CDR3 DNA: TGTGCCTGGAGTGGCAGGGGGTCGGGGTACACTGAAGCTTTCTTT. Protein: CAWSGRGSGYTEAFF.

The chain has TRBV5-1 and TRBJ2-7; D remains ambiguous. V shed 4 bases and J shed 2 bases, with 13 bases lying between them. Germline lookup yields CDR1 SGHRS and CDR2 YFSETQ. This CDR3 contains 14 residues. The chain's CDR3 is CASSGTFGAYEQYF. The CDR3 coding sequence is TGCGCCAGCAGCGGCACCTTCGGTGCCTACGAGCAGTACTTC.

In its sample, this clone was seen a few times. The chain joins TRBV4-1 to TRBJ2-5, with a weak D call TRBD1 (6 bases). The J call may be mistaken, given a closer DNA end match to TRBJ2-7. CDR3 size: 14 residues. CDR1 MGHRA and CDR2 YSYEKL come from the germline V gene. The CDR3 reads CASSALGTPYEQYF. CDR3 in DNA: TGCGCCAGCAGCGCCCTCGGGACACCCTACGAGCAGTACTTC.

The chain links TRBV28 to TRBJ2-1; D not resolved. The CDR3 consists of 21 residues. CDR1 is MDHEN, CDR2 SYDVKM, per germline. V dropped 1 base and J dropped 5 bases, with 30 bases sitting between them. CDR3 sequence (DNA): TGTGCCAGCAGTTTATCCGCTCCTAGACCGAATTATCCGGCCCGGGACAATGAGCAGTTCTTC. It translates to CASSLSAPRPNYPARDNEQFF.

The CDR3, as DNA: TGTGCCTGGAGATGGCCCGGGACTAGCAACGAGCAGTACTTC. It codes for CAWRWPGTSNEQYF. The V call is TRBV30, the J call TRBJ2-7, with 9 nucleotides matching TRBD2. V was pared by 3 bases and J by 5 bases, with 8 bases of the junction left unmatched. The CDR3 loop spans 14 amino acids. Per the germline V gene, CDR1 is GTSNPN and CDR2 is SVGIG (reference sequence).

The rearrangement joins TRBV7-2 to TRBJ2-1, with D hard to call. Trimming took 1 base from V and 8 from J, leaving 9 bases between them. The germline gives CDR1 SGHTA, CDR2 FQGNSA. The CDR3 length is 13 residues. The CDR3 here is CASSLGRRYEQFF. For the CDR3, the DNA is TGTGCCAGCAGCTTAGGGCGCCGATATGAGCAGTTCTTC.

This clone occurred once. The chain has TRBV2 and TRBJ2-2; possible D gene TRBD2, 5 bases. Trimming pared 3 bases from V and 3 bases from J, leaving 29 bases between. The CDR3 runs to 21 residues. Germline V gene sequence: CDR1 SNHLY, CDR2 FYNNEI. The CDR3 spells CASSDLSTVGSGNWYTGELFF. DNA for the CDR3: TGTGCCAGCAGTGACCTAAGTACGGTCGGGTCGGGAAATTGGTACACCGGGGAGCTGTTTTTT. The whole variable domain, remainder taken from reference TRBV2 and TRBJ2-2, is EPEVTQTPSHQVTQMGQEVILRCVPISNHLYFYWYRQILGQKVEFLVSFYNNEISEKSEIFDDQFSVERPDGSNFTLKIRSTKLEDSAMYFCASSDLSTVGSGNWYTGELFFGEGSRLTVL.

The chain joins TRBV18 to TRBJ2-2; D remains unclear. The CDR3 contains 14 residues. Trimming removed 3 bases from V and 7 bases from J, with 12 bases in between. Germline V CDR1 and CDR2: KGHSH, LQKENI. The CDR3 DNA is TGTGCCAGCTCACCCGGGTTGTACGACGGGGAGCTGTTTTTT. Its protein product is CASSPGLYDGELFF. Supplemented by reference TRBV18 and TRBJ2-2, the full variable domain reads NAGVMQNPRHLVRRRGQEARLRCSPMKGHSHVYWYRQLPEEGLKFMVYLQKENIIDESGMPKERFSAEFPKEGPSILRIQQVVRGDSAAYFCASSPGLYDGELFFGEGSRLTVL.

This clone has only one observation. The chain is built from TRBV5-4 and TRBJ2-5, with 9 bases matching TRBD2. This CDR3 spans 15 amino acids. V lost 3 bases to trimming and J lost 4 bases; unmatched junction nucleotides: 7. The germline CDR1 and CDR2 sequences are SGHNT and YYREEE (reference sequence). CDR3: CASSSLAGARETQYF. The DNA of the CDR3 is TGTGCCAGCAGCTCATTAGCGGGAGCGAGAGAGACCCAGTACTTC.

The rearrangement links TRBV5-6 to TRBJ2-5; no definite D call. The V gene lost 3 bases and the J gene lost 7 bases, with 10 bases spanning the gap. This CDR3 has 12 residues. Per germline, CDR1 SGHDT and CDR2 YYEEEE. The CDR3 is CASSSRAATQYF. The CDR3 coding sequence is TGTGCCAGCAGCTCCCGGGCGGCGACCCAGTACTTC.

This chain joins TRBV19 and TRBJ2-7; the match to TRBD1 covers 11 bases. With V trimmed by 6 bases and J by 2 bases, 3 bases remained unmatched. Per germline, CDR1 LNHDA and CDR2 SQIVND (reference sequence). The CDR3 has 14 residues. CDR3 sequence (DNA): TGTGCCAGTAGCCTGGGACAGGGGGCCTACGAGCAGTACTTC. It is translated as CASSLGQGAYEQYF.

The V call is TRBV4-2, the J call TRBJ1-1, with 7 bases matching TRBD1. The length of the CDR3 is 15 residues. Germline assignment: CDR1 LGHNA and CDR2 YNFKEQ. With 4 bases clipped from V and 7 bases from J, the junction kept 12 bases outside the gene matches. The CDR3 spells CASSPWTGIDFEAFF. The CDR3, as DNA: TGTGCCAGCAGCCCTTGGACAGGAATAGACTTTGAAGCTTTCTTT.

As DNA, the CDR3 is TGCGCCAGCAGCCAAGACGCGGGGCAGCGCGAGCAGTACTTC. Protein product: CASSQDAGQREQYF. The chain employs TRBV4-1 and TRBJ2-7, with TRBD2 as a possible D gene (6 bases). Germline values: CDR1 MGHRA, CDR2 YSYEKL. The CDR3 loop spans 14 amino acids. The V end was cut by 0 bases, the J end by 6 bases, with 12 bases between.

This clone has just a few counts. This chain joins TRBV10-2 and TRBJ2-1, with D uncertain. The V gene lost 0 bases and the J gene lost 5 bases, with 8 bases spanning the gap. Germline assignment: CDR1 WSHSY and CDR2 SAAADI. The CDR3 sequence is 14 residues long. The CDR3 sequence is CASSESSKHNEQFF. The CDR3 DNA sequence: TGCGCCAGCAGTGAGTCGAGCAAGCACAATGAGCAGTTCTTC.

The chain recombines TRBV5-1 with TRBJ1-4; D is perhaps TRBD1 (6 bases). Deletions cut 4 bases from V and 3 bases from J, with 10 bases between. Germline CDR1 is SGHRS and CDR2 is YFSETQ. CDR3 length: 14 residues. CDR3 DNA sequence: TGCGCCAGCAGCCGGGGGGCGGCTAATGAAAAACTGTTTTTT. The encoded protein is CASSRGAANEKLFF.